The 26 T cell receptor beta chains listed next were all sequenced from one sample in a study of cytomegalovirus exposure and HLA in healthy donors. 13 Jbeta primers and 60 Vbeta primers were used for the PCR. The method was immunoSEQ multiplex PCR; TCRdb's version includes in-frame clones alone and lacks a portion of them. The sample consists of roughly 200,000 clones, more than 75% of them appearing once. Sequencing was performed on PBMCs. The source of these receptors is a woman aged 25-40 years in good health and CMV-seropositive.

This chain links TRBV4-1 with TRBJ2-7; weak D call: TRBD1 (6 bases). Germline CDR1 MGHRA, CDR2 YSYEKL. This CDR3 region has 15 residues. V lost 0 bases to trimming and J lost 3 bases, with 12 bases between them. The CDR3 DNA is TGCGCCAGCAGCCAAGATGGAGGACAGTTCTACGAGCAGTACTTC. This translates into CASSQDGGQFYEQYF.

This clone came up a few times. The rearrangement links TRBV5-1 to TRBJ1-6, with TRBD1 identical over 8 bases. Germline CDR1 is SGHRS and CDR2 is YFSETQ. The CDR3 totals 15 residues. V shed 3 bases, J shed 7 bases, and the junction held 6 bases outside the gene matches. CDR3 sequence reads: CASSSGQGNNSPLHF. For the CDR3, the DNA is TGCGCCAGCAGCTCCGGACAGGGAAACAATTCACCCCTCCACTTT.

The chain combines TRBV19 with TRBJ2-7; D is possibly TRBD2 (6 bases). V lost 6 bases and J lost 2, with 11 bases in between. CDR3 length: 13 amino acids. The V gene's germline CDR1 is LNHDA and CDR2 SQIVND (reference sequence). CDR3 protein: CASSPGRTYEQYF. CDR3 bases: TGTGCCAGTAGCCCCGGGAGAACCTACGAGCAGTACTTC.

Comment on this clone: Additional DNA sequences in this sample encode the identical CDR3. In DNA form, the CDR3 reads TGTGCCAGCAGGGGACTAGCCGGCACAGATACGCAGTATTTT. It translates to CASRGLAGTDTQYF. This chain connects TRBV2 to TRBJ2-3; 9 positions match TRBD2. The CDR3 is 14 residues long. Germline lookup yields CDR1 SNHLY and CDR2 FYNNEI. J lost 1 base, V lost 6 bases, and 2 bases had no gene match.

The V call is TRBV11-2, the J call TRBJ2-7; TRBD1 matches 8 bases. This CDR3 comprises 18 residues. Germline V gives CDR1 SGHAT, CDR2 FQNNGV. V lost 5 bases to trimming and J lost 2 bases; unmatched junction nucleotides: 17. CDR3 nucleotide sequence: TGTGCCAGCAGCCAGCAAAAGTCAACCGGGACAGGAGCCTACGAGCAGTACTTC. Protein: CASSQQKSTGTGAYEQYF.

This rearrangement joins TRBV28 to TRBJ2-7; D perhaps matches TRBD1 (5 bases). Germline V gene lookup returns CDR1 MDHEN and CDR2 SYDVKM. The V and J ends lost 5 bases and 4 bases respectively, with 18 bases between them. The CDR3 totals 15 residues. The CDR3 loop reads CASSPPVGRVYEQYF. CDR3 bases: TGTGCCAGCAGTCCCCCCGTTGGCAGGGTATACGAGCAGTACTTC. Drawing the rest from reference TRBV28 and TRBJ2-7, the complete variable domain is DVKVTQSSRYLVKRTGEKVFLECVQDMDHENMFWYRQDPGLGLRLIYFSYDVKMKEKGDIPEGYSVSREKKERFSLILESASTNQTSMYLCASSPPVGRVYEQYFGPGTRLTVT.

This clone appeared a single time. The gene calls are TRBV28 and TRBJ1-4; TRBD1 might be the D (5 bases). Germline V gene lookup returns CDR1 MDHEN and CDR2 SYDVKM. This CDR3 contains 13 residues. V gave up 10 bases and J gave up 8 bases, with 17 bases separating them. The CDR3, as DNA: TGTGCCACCCTTCGGGGGGAGGCCGAAAAACTGTTTTTT. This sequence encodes CATLRGEAEKLFF.

CDR3 bases: TGTGCCTGGAGTGTACGCATCCGGGAGGTCGGGGAGCTGTTTTTT. This translates into CAWSVRIREVGELFF. The chain recombines TRBV30 with TRBJ2-2, with TRBD2 matching over 7 bases. Losses at the gene ends were 0 bases for V and 7 bases for J; bases not matched to a gene: 8. This CDR3 region has 15 residues. CDR1 GTSNPN and CDR2 SVGIG come from the germline V gene (reference sequence).

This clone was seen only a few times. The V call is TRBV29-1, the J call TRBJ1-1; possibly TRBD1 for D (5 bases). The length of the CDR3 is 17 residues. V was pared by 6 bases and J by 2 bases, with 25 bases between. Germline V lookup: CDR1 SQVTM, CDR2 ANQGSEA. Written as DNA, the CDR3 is TGCAGCGTGCATGAGGAAGGGGCAACCTCGGCTAACACTGAAGCTTTCTTT. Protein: CSVHEEGATSANTEAFF.

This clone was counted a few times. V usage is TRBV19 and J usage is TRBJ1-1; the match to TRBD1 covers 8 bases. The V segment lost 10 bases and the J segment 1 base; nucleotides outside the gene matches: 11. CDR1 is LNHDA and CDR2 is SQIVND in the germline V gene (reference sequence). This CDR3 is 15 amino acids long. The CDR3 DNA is TGTGCCACCCTACCCGGGACAGGAAGGAACACTGAAGCTTTCTTT. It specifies CATLPGTGRNTEAFF.

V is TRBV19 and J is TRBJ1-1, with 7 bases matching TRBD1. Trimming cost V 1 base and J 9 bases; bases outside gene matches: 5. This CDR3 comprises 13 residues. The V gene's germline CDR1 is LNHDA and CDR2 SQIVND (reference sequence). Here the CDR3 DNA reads TGTGCCAGTAGTATAGCGACAGGGTTTCAAGCTTTCTTT. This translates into CASSIATGFQAFF.

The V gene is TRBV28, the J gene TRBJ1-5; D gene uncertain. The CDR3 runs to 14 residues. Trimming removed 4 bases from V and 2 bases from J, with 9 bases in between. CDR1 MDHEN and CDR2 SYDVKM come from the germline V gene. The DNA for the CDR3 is TGTGCCAGCAGTTCCCCCCCGGGCAATCAGCCCCAGCATTTT. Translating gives CASSSPPGNQPQHF.

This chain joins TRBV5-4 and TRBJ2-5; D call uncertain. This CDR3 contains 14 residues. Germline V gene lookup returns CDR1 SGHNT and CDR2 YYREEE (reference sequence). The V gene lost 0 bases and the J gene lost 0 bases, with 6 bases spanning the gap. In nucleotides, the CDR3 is TGTGCCAGCAGCTTGGAACAGAACCAAGAGACCCAGTACTTC. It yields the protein CASSLEQNQETQYF.

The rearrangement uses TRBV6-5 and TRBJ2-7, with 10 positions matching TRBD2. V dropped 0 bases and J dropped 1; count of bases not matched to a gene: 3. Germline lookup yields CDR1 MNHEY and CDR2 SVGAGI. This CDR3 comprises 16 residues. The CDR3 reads CASSYSGTSASYEQYF. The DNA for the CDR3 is TGTGCCAGCAGTTACTCAGGGACTAGCGCATCCTACGAGCAGTACTTC.

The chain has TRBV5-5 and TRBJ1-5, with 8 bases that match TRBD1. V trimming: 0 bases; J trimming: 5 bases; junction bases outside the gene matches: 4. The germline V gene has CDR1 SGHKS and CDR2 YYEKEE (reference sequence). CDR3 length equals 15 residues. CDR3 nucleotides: TGTGCCAGCAGCTTGGGGACAGGGTGGGATCAGCCCCAGCATTTT. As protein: CASSLGTGWDQPQHF.

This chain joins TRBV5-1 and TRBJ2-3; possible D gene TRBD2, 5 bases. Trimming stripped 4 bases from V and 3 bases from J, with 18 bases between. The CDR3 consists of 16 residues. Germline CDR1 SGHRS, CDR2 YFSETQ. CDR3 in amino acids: CASSLPDWPGTDTQYF. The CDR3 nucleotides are TGCGCCAGCAGCCTTCCGGACTGGCCCGGGACAGATACGCAGTATTTT.

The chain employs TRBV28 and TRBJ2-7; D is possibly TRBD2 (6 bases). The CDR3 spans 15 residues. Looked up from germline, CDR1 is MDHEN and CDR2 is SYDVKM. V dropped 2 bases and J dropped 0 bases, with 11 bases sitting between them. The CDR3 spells CASSLLGDFSYEQYF. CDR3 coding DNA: TGTGCCAGCAGTTTACTAGGGGACTTCTCCTACGAGCAGTACTTC.

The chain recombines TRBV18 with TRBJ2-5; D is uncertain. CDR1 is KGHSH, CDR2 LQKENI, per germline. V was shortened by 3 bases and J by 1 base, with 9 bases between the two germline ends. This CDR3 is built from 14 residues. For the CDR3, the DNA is TGTGCCAGCTCACCCTACAGCTTCCAAGAGACCCAGTACTTC. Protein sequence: CASSPYSFQETQYF.

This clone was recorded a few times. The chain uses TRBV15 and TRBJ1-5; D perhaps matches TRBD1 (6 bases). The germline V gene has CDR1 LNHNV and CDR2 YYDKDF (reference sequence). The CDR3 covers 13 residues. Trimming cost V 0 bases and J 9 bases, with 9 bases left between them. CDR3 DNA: TGTGCCACCAGCAGAGAAGGGGGGGGGCCCCAGCATTTT. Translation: CATSREGGGPQHF.

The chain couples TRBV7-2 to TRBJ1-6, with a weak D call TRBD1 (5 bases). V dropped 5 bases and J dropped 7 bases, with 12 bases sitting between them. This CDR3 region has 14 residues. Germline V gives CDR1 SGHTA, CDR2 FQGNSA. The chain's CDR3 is CASSTQGQNSPLHF. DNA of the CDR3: TGTGCCAGCAGCACGCAGGGTCAGAATTCACCCCTCCACTTT.

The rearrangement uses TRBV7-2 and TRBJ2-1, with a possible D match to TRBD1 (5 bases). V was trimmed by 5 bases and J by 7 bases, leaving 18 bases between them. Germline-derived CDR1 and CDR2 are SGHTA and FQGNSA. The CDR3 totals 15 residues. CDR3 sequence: CASSRQRQGTNEQFF. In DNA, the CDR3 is TGTGCCAGCAGCCGTCAGCGTCAGGGCACGAATGAGCAGTTCTTC.

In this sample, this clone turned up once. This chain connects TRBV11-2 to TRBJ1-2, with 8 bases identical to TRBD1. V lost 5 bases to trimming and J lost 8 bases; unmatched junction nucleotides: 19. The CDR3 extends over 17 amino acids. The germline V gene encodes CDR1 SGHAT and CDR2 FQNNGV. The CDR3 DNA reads TGTGCCAGCAGCACGGAGGCAGGGGGCTTGCTTGGAACGGGCTACACCTTC. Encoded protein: CASSTEAGGLLGTGYTF.

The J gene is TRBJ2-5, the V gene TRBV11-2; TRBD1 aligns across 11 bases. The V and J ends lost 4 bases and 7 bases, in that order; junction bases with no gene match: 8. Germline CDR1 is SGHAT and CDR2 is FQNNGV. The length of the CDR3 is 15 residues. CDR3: CASSSRTGGVGTQYF. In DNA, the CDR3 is TGTGCCAGCAGCTCTAGGACAGGGGGCGTGGGGACCCAGTACTTC.

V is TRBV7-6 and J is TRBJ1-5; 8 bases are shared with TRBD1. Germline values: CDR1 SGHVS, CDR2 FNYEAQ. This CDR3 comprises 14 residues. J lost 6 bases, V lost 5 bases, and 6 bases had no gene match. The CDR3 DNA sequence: TGTGCCAGCAGCCCACAGGGGGGTGGTCAGCCCCAGCATTTT. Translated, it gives CASSPQGGGQPQHF.

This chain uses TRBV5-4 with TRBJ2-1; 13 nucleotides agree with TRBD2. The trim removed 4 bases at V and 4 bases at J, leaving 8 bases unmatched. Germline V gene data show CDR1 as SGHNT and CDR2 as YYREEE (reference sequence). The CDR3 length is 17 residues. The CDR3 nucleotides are TGTGCCAGCAGCCCCCGGACTAGCGGGGGTAGTTACAATGAGCAGTTCTTC. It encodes CASSPRTSGGSYNEQFF.

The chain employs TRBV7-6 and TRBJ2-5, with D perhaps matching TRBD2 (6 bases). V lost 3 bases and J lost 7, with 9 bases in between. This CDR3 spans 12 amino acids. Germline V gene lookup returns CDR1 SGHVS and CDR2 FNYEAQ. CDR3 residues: CASSFRGGTQYF. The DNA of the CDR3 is TGTGCCAGCAGCTTCCGGGGAGGGACCCAGTACTTC.